The 13 T cell receptor beta chains given below trace back to one sample, sequenced in a study of cytotoxic CD8 clonotypes in ibrutinib-treated CLL. Sequencing was performed with immunoSEQ multiplex PCR; in TCRdb, only in-frame clones are kept and a portion is missing. Here the sample spans roughly 29,000 clones, around 76% being singletons. This sample comprised PBMCs, obtained after 36 months of ibrutinib treatment. The receptors stem from a human donor with chronic lymphocytic leukemia.

The chain is built from TRBV19 and TRBJ2-3, with unresolved D. The V end lost 2 bases, the J end lost 4 bases, and 13 bases lay between the germline ends. Germline CDR1 reads LNHDA; CDR2 reads SQIVND (reference sequence). CDR3 length equals 15 residues. The CDR3 coding sequence is TGTGCCAGTAGTATACCCTACGGCCGCCCAGATACGCAGTATTTT. The encoded protein is CASSIPYGRPDTQYF.

The CDR3 region has the DNA TGTGCCAGCAGTTTAACAGGGTCCGGAAACACCATATATTTT. As protein: CASSLTGSGNTIYF. The V call is TRBV6-5, the J call TRBJ1-3, with D possibly being TRBD1 (6 bases). This CDR3 has 14 residues. From germline, CDR1 is MNHEY and CDR2 SVGAGI. The V gene lost 4 bases and the J gene lost 4 bases, with 11 bases spanning the gap.

This rearrangement joins TRBV13 to TRBJ2-7; D ambiguous. V shed 2 bases and J shed 3 bases, with 8 bases lying between them. Germline V CDR1 and CDR2: PRHDT, FYEKMQ (reference sequence). This CDR3 has 13 residues. This chain's CDR3 is CASSLLEDYEQYF. Written as DNA, the CDR3 is TGTGCCAGCAGCTTACTGGAAGACTACGAGCAGTACTTC.

The chain employs TRBV4-2 and TRBJ1-5; perhaps TRBD1 as D (5 bases). The CDR3 has 15 residues. Germline V gene data show CDR1 as LGHNA and CDR2 as YNFKEQ. Trimming left V 3 bases short and J 1 base short, with 10 bases between. The CDR3 loop reads CASSQPQDSNQPQHF. The CDR3 DNA sequence: TGTGCCAGCAGCCAGCCACAGGACAGCAATCAGCCCCAGCATTTT.

This clone was recorded once. The chain uses TRBV18 and TRBJ1-4; TRBD1 agrees at 7 bases. The CDR3 has 15 amino acids. The junction had 4 bases not matched to a gene; V was cut back by 4 bases and J by 2 bases. Germline lookup yields CDR1 KGHSH and CDR2 LQKENI. In DNA form, the CDR3 reads TGTGCCAGCTCACACCTGACAGGGACTAATGAAAAACTGTTTTTT. It encodes CASSHLTGTNEKLFF.

In its sample, this clone was seen once. J is TRBJ2-7 and V is TRBV19; 12 bases are a match to TRBD2. This CDR3 is built from 15 residues. V was pared by 3 bases and J by 4 bases, with 4 bases of the junction left unmatched. From germline, CDR1 is LNHDA and CDR2 SQIVND (reference sequence). Here the CDR3 reads CASSIKGLAGYEQYF. The DNA for the CDR3 is TGTGCCAGTAGTATTAAGGGACTAGCGGGTTACGAGCAGTACTTC.

The V and J genes are TRBV25-1 and TRBJ2-1; maybe TRBD1 (5 bases). The CDR3 is 12 residues long. Germline CDR1 is MGHDK and CDR2 is SYGVNS. Trimming removed 2 bases at V and 8 bases at J, with 7 bases between. CDR3 DNA: TGTGCCAGCAGTGAAACAGGTTATGAGCAGTTCTTC. Translated: CASSETGYEQFF. Looking up the rest from reference TRBV25-1 and TRBJ2-1 gives the full variable domain: EADIYQTPRYLVIGTGKKITLECSQTMGHDKMYWYQQDPGMELHLIHYSYGVNSTEKGDLSSESTVSRIRTEHFPLTLESARPSHTSQYLCASSETGYEQFFGPGTRLTVL.

V gene TRBV9 combines with J gene TRBJ2-3; D may be TRBD1 or TRBD2 (5 bases each). Per germline, CDR1 SGDLS and CDR2 YYNGEE. V was shortened by 4 bases and J by 0 bases, with 15 bases between the two germline ends. This CDR3 comprises 16 residues. CDR3 in amino acids: CASSLRDPPSTDTQYF. CDR3 DNA sequence: TGTGCCAGCAGCCTAAGGGACCCACCCAGCACAGATACGCAGTATTTT.

In its sample, this clone was seen once. The V gene is TRBV30, the J gene TRBJ1-1; D is perhaps TRBD1 (5 bases). V was cut by 4 bases and J by 5 bases, with 8 bases left in between. The CDR3 is 11 residues long. Germline loops: CDR1 GTSNPN, CDR2 SVGIG (reference sequence). The CDR3 DNA is TGTGCCTGGACCCAGGGAACTGAAGCTTTCTTT. Protein: CAWTQGTEAFF.

The CDR3, as DNA: TGTGCCTGGAGCCTAGGGACAGGGGGCTCGGACGAGCAGTACTTC. Amino acids: CAWSLGTGGSDEQYF. The chain employs TRBV30 and TRBJ2-7; 12 bases are shared with TRBD1. This CDR3 has 15 residues. From germline, CDR1 is GTSNPN and CDR2 SVGIG (reference sequence). Unmatched junction bases numbered 8, after V lost 3 bases and J lost 5 bases.

This clone was counted between two and nine times. The chain links TRBV18 to TRBJ1-5, with TRBD1 matching over 7 bases. This CDR3 is built from 14 residues. Per germline, CDR1 KGHSH and CDR2 LQKENI. The V gene end was trimmed by 6 bases and the J gene end by 2 bases; junction bases not matched to a gene: 4. This CDR3 is CASSIDRGNQPQHF. The CDR3 bases are TGTGCCAGCTCGATCGACAGGGGCAATCAGCCCCAGCATTTT.

The chain uses TRBV7-9 and TRBJ2-2; tentatively, D is TRBD1 (7 bases). CDR1 is SEHNR, CDR2 FQNEAQ, per germline (reference sequence). Trimming stripped 6 bases from V and 1 base from J, with 12 bases between. This CDR3 region has 15 residues. CDR3: CASRGGQKNTGELFF. CDR3 in DNA: TGTGCCAGCAGGGGGGGACAGAAGAACACCGGGGAGCTGTTTTTT.

The rearrangement uses TRBV19 and TRBJ2-1, with TRBD1 identical over 9 bases. Germline V gene lookup returns CDR1 LNHDA and CDR2 SQIVND (reference sequence). With 4 bases clipped from V and 5 bases from J, the junction kept 6 bases outside the gene matches. The CDR3 covers 15 residues. CDR3: CASSTWTGADNEQFF. The CDR3, as DNA: TGTGCCAGTAGTACTTGGACAGGGGCAGACAATGAGCAGTTCTTC.